The clone carrying this TCR beta chain showed up many times. The data derive from a study of blood T cells in healthy people across ages. The germline CDR1 and CDR2 sequences are LNHNV and YYDKDF (reference sequence). CDR3 length equals 16 residues. V lost 0 bases, J lost 4 bases, and 15 bases lay in between. A second PCR, run for about 6 to 11 cycles, used a sample-barcoded 5' primer plus a J-beta primer mix. TCRdb passed the 5' RACE reads through MiXCR, listing each CDR3 protein once. Of 630,000 or so distinct CDR3 sequences listed, approximately 30% are singletons. Sequencing was carried out using blood. This TCR derives from a woman aged 80 or over in good health. V and J are TRBV15 and TRBJ1-2; D may be TRBD1 (5 bases). As DNA, the CDR3 is TGTGCCACCAGCAGAGATTTCGGGACGGGGGGCTATGGCTACACCTTC. Encoded protein: CATSRDFGTGGYGYTF. Complete variable domain (other parts from reference TRBV15 and TRBJ1-2): DAMVIQNPRYQVTQFGKPVTLSCSQTLNHNVMYWYQQKSSQAPKLLFHYYDKDFNNEADTPDNFQSRRPNTSFCFLDIRSPGLGDTAMYLCATSRDFGTGGYGYTFGSGTRLTVV.